One and the same sample provided the 21 T cell receptor beta chains below, sequenced in a study of CD8+ T cells in alopecia areata. RNA was extracted and reverse transcribed into cDNA as the sequencing template. Here immunoSEQ multiplex PCR was the method, and the copy in TCRdb shows in-frame clones only, minus some. The sample holds around 100,000 clones, around 50% seen once. Treatment of the sample: oral pan-JAK inhibitor, 5-10 mg twice daily. Here the sequenced sample was CD8+ T cells sorted from blood, taken at week 24, from a patient treated with tofacitinib. These receptors were taken from a human donor with alopecia areata.

CDR3 nucleotide sequence: TGTGCCAGCAGCCACCAAGAGGGGATCGGCACCGGGGAGCTGTTTTTT. Translating it yields CASSHQEGIGTGELFF. This chain uses TRBV2 with TRBJ2-2, with D possibly called TRBD1 or TRBD2 (5 bases each). The germline V gene has CDR1 SNHLY and CDR2 FYNNEI. This CDR3 is 16 amino acids long. V was clipped by 6 bases and J by 4 bases, with 18 bases between them.

The gene calls are TRBV27 and TRBJ1-1; D not resolved. The germline V and J ends were trimmed by 2 bases and 5 bases, with 18 bases remaining between them. CDR3 length: 16 residues. Germline lookup yields CDR1 MNHEY and CDR2 SMNVEV (reference sequence). The CDR3 loop reads CASSLRTVTLGTEAFF. In DNA form, the CDR3 reads TGTGCCAGCAGTTTAAGAACAGTCACCCTCGGGACTGAAGCTTTCTTT.

The rearrangement uses TRBV5-6 and TRBJ2-5; D perhaps matches TRBD2 (6 bases). This CDR3 contains 18 residues. Germline lookup yields CDR1 SGHDT and CDR2 YYEEEE. V dropped 0 bases and J dropped 3 bases, with 21 bases sitting between them. The chain's CDR3 is CASSLEVTSPVGEETQYF. DNA for the CDR3: TGTGCCAGCAGCTTGGAGGTTACTAGCCCAGTAGGGGAAGAGACCCAGTACTTC.

This clone showed up just a few times. This chain connects TRBV5-6 to TRBJ2-5; 9 bases match TRBD1. After removal of 4 bases from V and 3 bases from J, the junction contained 4 bases not matched to a gene. The length of the CDR3 is 14 residues. Germline lookup yields CDR1 SGHDT and CDR2 YYEEEE. CDR3 amino acids: CASSPGTGKETQYF. The CDR3, as DNA: TGTGCCAGCAGCCCAGGGACAGGGAAAGAGACCCAGTACTTC. The variable domain in full, completed from reference TRBV5-6 and TRBJ2-5, reads DAGVTQSPTHLIKTRGQQVTLRCSPKSGHDTVSWYQQALGQGPQFIFQYYEEEERQRGNFPDRFSGHQFPNYSSELNVNALLLGDSALYLCASSPGTGKETQYFGPGTRLLVL.

The V call is TRBV6-5, the J call TRBJ2-3; tentative D call: TRBD2 (6 bases). From germline, CDR1 is MNHEY and CDR2 SVGAGI. Trimming removed 7 bases at V and 4 bases at J, with 15 bases between. The CDR3 sequence is 14 residues long. In DNA form, the CDR3 reads TGTGCCAGCACCCCAGGCGGGGAGGCAGATACGCAGTATTTT. This translates into CASTPGGEADTQYF.

The V call is TRBV7-9, the J call TRBJ1-1; 10 nucleotides agree with TRBD1. The CDR3 runs to 17 residues. Looked up from germline, CDR1 is SEHNR and CDR2 is FQNEAQ (reference sequence). With 3 bases clipped from V and 3 bases from J, the junction kept 10 bases outside the gene matches. CDR3 sequence reads: CASSLVTGGNRYTEAFF. CDR3 nucleotides: TGTGCCAGCAGCTTGGTGACAGGGGGCAATAGGTACACTGAAGCTTTCTTT. Full variable domain (missing parts from reference TRBV7-9 and TRBJ1-1): DTGVSQNPRHKITKRGQNVTFRCDPISEHNRLYWYRQTLGQGPEFLTYFQNEAQLEKSRLLSDRFSAERPKGSFSTLEIQRTEQGDSAMYLCASSLVTGGNRYTEAFFGQGTRLTVV.

In this sample, this clone turned up a few times. V and J are TRBV30 and TRBJ1-1, with D unresolved. The CDR3 is 14 residues long. V was shortened by 0 bases and J by 1 base, with 9 bases between the two germline ends. Germline loops: CDR1 GTSNPN, CDR2 SVGIG (reference sequence). CDR3 amino acids: CAWSVSWGNTEAFF. CDR3 in DNA: TGTGCCTGGAGTGTAAGCTGGGGGAACACTGAAGCTTTCTTT.

The chain combines TRBV19 with TRBJ1-2; no clear D. V lost 1 base and J 4 bases, leaving 10 bases between the germline ends. Germline CDR1 LNHDA, CDR2 SQIVND (reference sequence). This CDR3 region has 14 residues. CDR3: CASSIVGSSYGYTF. The CDR3 nucleotides are TGTGCCAGTAGTATAGTGGGATCGAGCTATGGCTACACCTTC.

This clone was recorded a few times. The chain recombines TRBV9 with TRBJ2-5, with a tentative D call TRBD1 (6 bases). Deletions cut 4 bases from V and 5 bases from J, with 15 bases between. This CDR3 comprises 14 residues. Germline V gene sequence: CDR1 SGDLS, CDR2 YYNGEE. CDR3 protein: CASSRFGGMETQYF. The CDR3 nucleotides read TGTGCCAGCAGCCGTTTTGGGGGCATGGAGACCCAGTACTTC. The variable domain in full, completed from reference TRBV9 and TRBJ2-5, reads DSGVTQTPKHLITATGQRVTLRCSPRSGDLSVYWYQQSLDQGLQFLIQYYNGEERAKGNILERFSAQQFPDLHSELNLSSLELGDSALYFCASSRFGGMETQYFGPGTRLLVL.

The chain joins TRBV6-5 to TRBJ2-7; D unclear. Germline values: CDR1 MNHEY, CDR2 SVGAGI. This CDR3 is built from 14 residues. The V end lost 5 bases, the J end lost 0 bases, and 11 bases lay between the germline ends. The CDR3 DNA is TGTGCCAGCAGTCCTTCCCCAAGCTCCTACGAGCAGTACTTC. Translated: CASSPSPSSYEQYF.

The table lists this clone with a count of one. The J gene is TRBJ1-2, the V gene TRBV6-5, with 9 bases identical to TRBD1. V lost 2 bases, J lost 7 bases, and 5 bases stayed unmatched. Per the germline V gene, CDR1 is MNHEY and CDR2 is SVGAGI. The CDR3 has 14 residues. The CDR3 reads CASSYSRDRAGYTF. CDR3 bases: TGTGCCAGCAGTTACAGCCGGGACAGGGCTGGCTACACCTTC.

This clone was observed once. Other nucleotide sequences in the sample specify the same CDR3. The gene calls are TRBV5-6 and TRBJ2-7, with a tentative D call TRBD2 (6 bases). Germline V gives CDR1 SGHDT, CDR2 YYEEEE. The CDR3 spans 13 residues. V dropped 2 bases and J dropped 1 base, with 7 bases sitting between them. The CDR3 DNA sequence: TGTGCCAGCAGCTTCGGGAGTTCCTACGAGCAGTACTTC. Protein sequence: CASSFGSSYEQYF. Supplemented by reference TRBV5-6 and TRBJ2-7, the full variable domain reads DAGVTQSPTHLIKTRGQQVTLRCSPKSGHDTVSWYQQALGQGPQFIFQYYEEEERQRGNFPDRFSGHQFPNYSSELNVNALLLGDSALYLCASSFGSSYEQYFGPGTRLTVT.

The chain is built from TRBV30 and TRBJ1-1; D uncertain. The V and J ends lost 6 bases and 3 bases respectively, with 17 bases between them. The germline CDR1 and CDR2 sequences are GTSNPN and SVGIG (reference sequence). CDR3 size: 14 residues. The CDR3 is CACQQAVGHTEAFF. CDR3 in DNA: TGTGCCTGTCAACAAGCGGTGGGTCACACTGAAGCTTTCTTT.

There are a few counts of this clone. The chain uses TRBV4-1 and TRBJ1-5; TRBD1 might be the D (6 bases). This CDR3 spans 17 amino acids. The germline gives CDR1 MGHRA, CDR2 YSYEKL. With 0 bases removed from V and 0 bases from J, the gap between germline ends came to 12 bases. CDR3 nucleotide sequence: TGCGCCAGCAGCCAAGAAGGGGGAAGGTATAGCAATCAGCCCCAGCATTTT. Translation: CASSQEGGRYSNQPQHF.

Sample share makes this clone medium-sized. The chain employs TRBV6-1 and TRBJ2-3; TRBD2 matches at 15 bases. V was clipped by 4 bases and J by 4 bases; unmatched bases: 0. Germline lookup yields CDR1 MNHNS and CDR2 SASEGT. This CDR3 comprises 15 residues. Here the CDR3 DNA reads TGTGCCAGCAGTGGGACTAGCGGGGGGGCAGATACGCAGTATTTT. Amino acid sequence: CASSGTSGGADTQYF.

The CDR3 sequence is CSVRFHQETQYF. In DNA, the CDR3 is TGCAGCGTTCGATTCCACCAAGAGACCCAGTACTTC. The chain has TRBV29-1 and TRBJ2-5; D is undetermined. The CDR3 consists of 12 residues. The V and J ends lost 5 bases and 0 bases respectively, with 7 bases between them. Germline CDR1 reads SQVTM; CDR2 reads ANQGSEA.

This clone was counted a few times. This chain uses TRBV23-1 with TRBJ2-3; 7 positions agree with TRBD1. TRBV23-1 is noted as an ORF with a role that remains uncertain. The length of the CDR3 is 17 residues. The V and J ends lost 6 bases and 2 bases, in that order; junction bases with no gene match: 14. The CDR3 region has the DNA TGCGCCAGCAGCCCTGGGGACAGATTCAGGGTCACAGATACGCAGTATTTT. Its translation is CASSPGDRFRVTDTQYF.

V and J are TRBV6-4 and TRBJ2-3; TRBD2 might be the D (7 bases). In germline, CDR1 is MRHNA, CDR2 SNTAGT. Trimming left V 0 bases short and J 2 bases short, with 12 bases between. The CDR3 contains 16 residues. In DNA form, the CDR3 reads TGTGCCAGCAGTGACTCGAAGGGGGGGGCCACAGATACGCAGTATTTT. As protein: CASSDSKGGATDTQYF.

The V gene is TRBV14, the J gene TRBJ2-3; D possibly corresponds to TRBD2 (6 bases). The germline V gene encodes CDR1 SGHDN and CDR2 FVKESK. The length of the CDR3 is 16 residues. Trimming removed 5 bases from V and 5 bases from J, with 20 bases in between. CDR3 sequence (DNA): TGTGCCAGCAGCTCCCGAGCGCACCCGCGGGGAGATACGCAGTATTTT. Encoded protein: CASSSRAHPRGDTQYF.

A remark on this clone: One junction end does not reproduce the germline sequence, and a read error may be involved. The rearrangement uses TRBV7-9 and TRBJ2-1; 12 nucleotides agree with TRBD2. The V gene's germline CDR1 is SEHNR and CDR2 FQNEAQ (reference sequence). CDR3 length: 15 residues. CDR3 sequence reads: CASSRTSGAYSEQFF. The DNA of the CDR3 is TGTGCCAGCAGCCGGACTAGCGGGGCCTACAGTGAGCAGTTCTTC.

This clone appeared a few times. V is TRBV15 and J is TRBJ1-1; 8 bases are shared with TRBD1. This CDR3 has 13 residues. Germline CDR1 reads LNHNV; CDR2 reads YYDKDF (reference sequence). J lost 6 bases, V lost 5 bases, and 5 bases had no gene match. CDR3 amino acids: CATSVPQGAEAFF. Written as DNA, the CDR3 is TGTGCCACCAGCGTACCACAGGGGGCTGAAGCTTTCTTT.